This T cell receptor (beta chain) was observed in a study of spatial heterogeneity in lung cancer. TCRdb reanalysed the 5' RACE reads using MiXCR and keeps one entry per CDR3 protein. The sample shows 60,000 or so distinct CDR3 sequences, approximately 6% of them seen only once. This clonotype was picked up many times. Time point indicated: sample taken at primary tumor resection. Around 70 TRACERx patients with early, untreated non-small cell lung cancer donated samples. Unsorted samples of tumor, nontumor lung or frozen PBMC had their whole RNA sequenced. This CDR3 comprises 16 residues. The V end lost 1 base, the J end lost 0 bases, and 12 bases lay between the germline ends. Germline CDR1 is LNHNV and CDR2 is YYDKDF (reference sequence).

The J gene is TRBJ1-2, the V gene TRBV15; perhaps TRBD1 as D (5 bases). The sequence was collected from a female donor with early-stage non-small cell lung cancer. The specimen was PBMCs, collected at surgery. The chain's CDR3 is CATSRAGTQANYGYTF. CDR3 in DNA: TGTGCCACCAGCAGAGCCGGGACGCAAGCTAACTATGGCTACACCTTC.